This T cell receptor beta chain emerged from a study of blood T cell repertoires in COVID-19. Categorization into cohorts depended on clinical history that participants reported. From germline, CDR1 is MNHEY and CDR2 SVGAGI. V lost 6 bases to trimming and J lost 3 bases, with 12 bases between them. The CDR3 sequence is 14 residues long. Profiled with immunoSEQ multiplex PCR; TCRdb holds only in-frame clones, not every one. The sample lists about 480,000 clones; approximately 87% were seen once. The rearrangement joins TRBV6-5 to TRBJ1-5; no definite D call. The material sequenced was PBMCs or T cells enriched from blood (not recorded which). The clonotype originates from a middle-aged woman who had recovered from COVID-19. The CDR3: CASSPRSNNQPQHF. CDR3 in DNA: TGTGCCAGCAGCCCGCGAAGCAACAATCAGCCCCAGCATTTT.